The rows below give T cell receptor beta chains drawn from one sample of a study of control samples from healthy donors and cancer patients. This table comes from immunoSEQ multiplex PCR, and its TCRdb copy is limited to in-frame clones, with some not included. The repertoire has approximately 86,000 clones, roughly 86% of them found once; the top ten carry 21%. Specimen: blood. These receptors were obtained from a man aged 25 to 40 in good health. The CDR3 runs from the conserved cysteine through the conserved F or W. The order of the fields is CDR3 length, D gene, J gene, V gene, clone size, CDR3 DNA, CDR3 protein. D genes are given only for firm matches. Only part of the rows carry a size: once, few, many, or a class if the clone is expanded.

12 | . | TRBJ1-3 | TRBV2 | . | TGTGCCAGCAGTGATTCTGGAAACACCATATATTTT | CASSDSGNTIYF
15 | TRBD2 | TRBJ2-3 | TRBV30 | . | TGTGCCTGGAGTGCCCCGACAGCGGGGGCAGATACGCAGTATTTT | CAWSAPTAGADTQYF
16 | . | TRBJ1-5 | TRBV2 | once | TGTGCCAGCAGTGAATGGGGGGCGTTTTCGAATCAGCCCCAGCATTTT | CASSEWGAFSNQPQHF
16 | TRBD1 | TRBJ2-7 | TRBV3-1/TRBV3-2 | . | TGTGCCAGCAGCCAAGATTCAACAGGGGGACATCACGAGCAGTACTTC | CASSQDSTGGHHEQYF
13 | . | TRBJ2-3 | TRBV2 | . | TGTGCCAGCAGGGTGGGTTCGACAGATACGCAGTATTTT | CASRVGSTDTQYF
17 | TRBD1 | TRBJ2-1 | TRBV6-2/TRBV6-3 | . | TGTGCCAGCAGTTACTGGATGACAGGGAGCGCCTACAATGAGCAGTTCTTC | CASSYWMTGSAYNEQFF
15 | . | TRBJ1-1 | TRBV27 | few | TGTGCCAGCAGTTTAGATGGCAGGGTAGGAACTGAAGCTTTCTTT | CASSLDGRVGTEAFF
13 | TRBD1 | TRBJ1-2 | TRBV30 | . | TGTGCCTGGAGGGTACAGGGGGCAACAGGCTACACCTTC | CAWRVQGATGYTF
12 | . | TRBJ1-4 | TRBV18 | . | TGTGCCAGCTCCCCAACTAATGAAAAACTGTTTTTT | CASSPTNEKLFF
14 | TRBD1 | TRBJ1-2 | TRBV30 | . | TGTGCCCTTCGGCCCCGGGACAGGGACTATGGCTACACCTTC | CALRPRDRDYGYTF
14 | TRBD1 | TRBJ2-3 | TRBV7-2 | . | TGTGCCAGCAGCGGACGGGACAGGGGTAATACGCAGTATTTT | CASSGRDRGNTQYF
15 | TRBD1 | TRBJ2-3 | TRBV5-1 | . | TGCGCCAGCAGCGGATCGGACAGGGGATCGCATACGCAGTATTTT | CASSGSDRGSHTQYF
14 | . | TRBJ2-2 | TRBV7-3 | . | TGTGCCAGCAGCCCCGGACTAAACACCGGGGAGCTGTTTTTT | CASSPGLNTGELFF
16 | . | TRBJ2-2 | TRBV12-5 | few | TGTGCTAGTGGTTTGGCCACAGGGGAGGACGCCGGGGAGCTGTTTTTT | CASGLATGEDAGELFF
12 | . | TRBJ2-1 | TRBV7-2 | . | TGTGCCAGCAGCTTATACCGGAATGAGCAGTTCTTC | CASSLYRNEQFF
16 | TRBD2 | TRBJ2-5 | TRBV5-8 | . | TGTGCCAGCACCCTTGGACTAGCGCAAATCCAAGAGACCCAGTACTTC | CASTLGLAQIQETQYF
13 | . | TRBJ1-2 | TRBV24-1 | . | TGTGCCACCAGGGACAGCCGATCGGGCGGCTACACCTTC | CATRDSRSGGYTF
15 | . | TRBJ1-1 | TRBV7-2 | . | TGTGCCAGCAGCCCCACTAGGGACCTGAACACTGAAGCTTTCTTT | CASSPTRDLNTEAFF
15 | TRBD2 | TRBJ2-2 | TRBV5-4 | . | TGTGCCAGCAGCTTGTCCGGGGAGGGGACCGGGGAGCTGTTTTTT | CASSLSGEGTGELFF
14 | . | TRBJ1-6 | TRBV19 | . | TGTGCCAGTAGTATTGCAGGGGCCCTATCCCTCCTCCACTTT | CASSIAGALSLLHF
16 | TRBD2 | TRBJ2-2 | TRBV24-1 | . | TGTGCCACCAGTGGTTTACCGGGGGGGATTACCGGGGAGCTGTTTTTT | CATSGLPGGITGELFF
13 | TRBD1 | TRBJ1-2 | TRBV30 | few | TGTGCCTGGAGTGACAGGGGAGTAATCAAGGACACCTTC | CAWSDRGVIKDTF
13 | TRBD1 | TRBJ1-2 | TRBV6-6 | . | TGTGCCAGCAGGACCGGACAGGGCTATGGCTACACCTTC | CASRTGQGYGYTF
14 | . | TRBJ2-1 | TRBV6-5 | . | TGTGCCAGCCGTCTTCAGGACGGGTACAATGAGCAGTTCTTC | CASRLQDGYNEQFF
16 | . | TRBJ2-2 | TRBV10-1 | . | TGCGCCAGCAGTGAGACGGTGGCAGGGTCCACCGGGGAGCTGTTTTTT | CASSETVAGSTGELFF
13 | . | TRBJ2-2 | TRBV28 | . | TGTGCCAGCCTGGCAGGGGTCACCGGGGAGCTGTTTTTT | CASLAGVTGELFF
15 | . | TRBJ2-3 | TRBV6-4 | few | TGTGCCAGCAGTGACGGGGACGGGCAGGCAGATACGCAGTATTTT | CASSDGDGQADTQYF
12 | . | TRBJ1-3 | TRBV30 | . | TGTGCCTGGAGTGTTCGCGGAAACACCATATATTTT | CAWSVRGNTIYF
15 | . | TRBJ2-5 | TRBV6-5 | . | TGTGCCAGCAGTTATACAGGGAGTGGGCCAGAGACCCAGTACTTC | CASSYTGSGPETQYF
11 | . | TRBJ1-2 | TRBV6-1 | . | TGTGCCAGCAGTGAAGCCGGTGGCTACACCTTC | CASSEAGGYTF
13 | . | TRBJ1-3 | TRBV9 | . | TGTGCCAGCAGCGTAGCTTGGGGAAACACCATATATTTT | CASSVAWGNTIYF
15 | . | TRBJ2-7 | TRBV11-2 | . | TGTGCCAGCAGCTCCGGACAATCCATATTCTACGAGCAGTACTTC | CASSSGQSIFYEQYF
15 | TRBD2 | TRBJ2-5 | TRBV5-4 | . | TGTGCCAGCAGCGGTAGCGGGGGAATCCAAGAGACCCAGTACTTC | CASSGSGGIQETQYF
15 | TRBD2 | TRBJ2-3 | TRBV30 | . | TGTGCCTGGGGATTACTAGCGACTAGCACAGATACGCAGTATTTT | CAWGLLATSTDTQYF
15 | . | TRBJ1-2 | TRBV24-1 | . | TGTGCCACCAGTGTTCCGGGGGCGAACCCCTATGGCTACACCTTC | CATSVPGANPYGYTF
13 | TRBD1 | TRBJ1-1 | TRBV27 | . | TGTGCCAGCAGTTTCAGGGGGAGCACTGAAGCTTTCTTT | CASSFRGSTEAFF
15 | . | TRBJ2-5 | TRBV6-5 | . | TGTGCCAGCAGTTACTCAACCGGAGGGTCGGAGACCCAGTACTTC | CASSYSTGGSETQYF
14 | TRBD1 | TRBJ2-5 | TRBV25-1 | . | TGTGCCAGCTCTCCTAACAGGGGCCGGGAGACCCAGTACTTC | CASSPNRGRETQYF
19 | TRBD2 | TRBJ2-3 | TRBV5-1 | once | TGCGCCAGCAGCTTCCGAGTCACTAGCGGGGGTACTAGCACAGATACGCAGTATTTT | CASSFRVTSGGTSTDTQYF
13 | . | TRBJ1-2 | TRBV2 | once | TGTGCCAGCAGTGAACGGGTTACCTATGGCTACACCTTC | CASSERVTYGYTF
14 | . | TRBJ2-5 | TRBV28 | . | TGTGCCAGCACCCTCCCCGGACACAAACAGACCCAGTACTTC | CASTLPGHKQTQYF
14 | . | TRBJ1-2 | TRBV5-4 | . | TGTGCCAGCAGCTTCCCAGGGTTGTACTATGGCTACACCTTC | CASSFPGLYYGYTF
14 | . | TRBJ1-1 | TRBV19 | . | TGTGCCAGTAGGTCCTGGGACCTGAACACTGAAGCTTTCTTT | CASRSWDLNTEAFF
16 | . | TRBJ2-1 | TRBV11-3 | . | TGTGCCAGCAGCCCCGGGACTGGGGGGACCTACAATGAGCAGTTCTTC | CASSPGTGGTYNEQFF
16 | TRBD1 | TRBJ1-2 | TRBV27 | . | TGTGCCAGCAGTACGAACCCGGGACAGACTAACTATGGCTACACCTTC | CASSTNPGQTNYGYTF
14 | . | TRBJ2-7 | TRBV6-5 | . | TGTGCCAGCAGTTACCAAGACGGTCCCTACGAGCAGTACTTC | CASSYQDGPYEQYF
14 | . | TRBJ1-1 | TRBV3-1/TRBV3-2 | . | TGTGCCAGCAGCTCCCAGGGGTTGGACACTGAAGCTTTCTTT | CASSSQGLDTEAFF
14 | . | TRBJ1-2 | TRBV7-2 | . | TGTGCCAGCAGGTTCGGGACCCAGGGCGTCGGCTACACCTTC | CASRFGTQGVGYTF
14 | . | TRBJ1-4 | TRBV28 | . | TGTGCCAGCAGTCTCGGTGCAACTAATGAAAAACTGTTTTTT | CASSLGATNEKLFF
17 | TRBD1 | TRBJ1-5 | TRBV24-1 | . | TGTGCCACCAGTGATGCCTCACAGGGGGCGTTGAGTCAGCCCCAGCATTTT | CATSDASQGALSQPQHF
15 | . | TRBJ2-5 | TRBV5-5 | . | TGTGCCAGCAGCCGCGGGGTGCCAATCTGGGAGACCCAGTACTTC | CASSRGVPIWETQYF
14 | . | TRBJ2-3 | TRBV6-1 | . | TGTGCCAGCAGTGAAACGGGTTACACAGATACGCAGTATTTT | CASSETGYTDTQYF
17 | TRBD1 | TRBJ1-1 | TRBV6-2/TRBV6-3 | . | TGTGCCAGCAGTTGGACCGGGACAGGGGGCATGGGCACTGAAGCTTTCTTT | CASSWTGTGGMGTEAFF
14 | . | TRBJ1-2 | TRBV6-5 | . | TGTGCCAGCAGGGGACGATCTTGGAACTATGGCTACACCTTC | CASRGRSWNYGYTF
13 | . | TRBJ1-2 | TRBV24-1 | once | TGTGCCACCAGTGACCGCGGACAGATTGGCTACACCTTC | CATSDRGQIGYTF
14 | TRBD1 | TRBJ1-2 | TRBV7-2 | . | TGTGCCAGCAGCGGAGGGACAGGGGAAAATGGCTACACCTTC | CASSGGTGENGYTF
15 | . | TRBJ2-1 | TRBV7-2 | . | TGTGCCAGCAGCCCCCAGGGACGCTGGGGGGATGAGCAGTTCTTC | CASSPQGRWGDEQFF
12 | . | TRBJ1-2 | TRBV10-3 | . | TGTGCCATCAGTGAGGACACCTATGGCTACACCTTC | CAISEDTYGYTF
15 | . | TRBJ2-1 | TRBV19 | . | TGTGCCAGTAGTATAAGTCTGAGCTCCTACAATGAGCAGTTCTTC | CASSISLSSYNEQFF